This T cell receptor beta chain derives from a study of response to subunit inactivated influenza vaccine. J gave up 6 bases and V 3 bases, and 19 bases lay outside the gene matches. The CDR3 runs to 18 residues. The germline V gene has CDR1 KGHSH and CDR2 LQKENI. From the RT-PCR reads, TCRdb called clonotypes with MiXCR, one entry per CDR3 protein. The data show roughly 620,000 distinct CDR3 sequences, around 10% seen once. This clonotype turned up a few times. The same specimen was also included in a second study, on T cells expressing NK-cell markers. This second study notes: Generation of TCR beta cDNA was performed by 5'RACE template switching incorporating UMIs. Once again these clonotypes came out on top in the CD3+CD56-NKG2C+ fraction of a handful of donors.

The clonotype originates from a man aged 45-60 years who received an inactivated influenza vaccine. The starting material was PBMCs from blood, obtained on the day of vaccination. The chain employs TRBV18 and TRBJ2-5; TRBD1 aligns across 7 bases. CDR3 amino acids: CASSPQRNSRDSQKTQYF. The CDR3 coding sequence is TGTGCCAGCTCACCCCAAAGAAACTCCCGGGACAGTCAGAAGACCCAGTACTTC.